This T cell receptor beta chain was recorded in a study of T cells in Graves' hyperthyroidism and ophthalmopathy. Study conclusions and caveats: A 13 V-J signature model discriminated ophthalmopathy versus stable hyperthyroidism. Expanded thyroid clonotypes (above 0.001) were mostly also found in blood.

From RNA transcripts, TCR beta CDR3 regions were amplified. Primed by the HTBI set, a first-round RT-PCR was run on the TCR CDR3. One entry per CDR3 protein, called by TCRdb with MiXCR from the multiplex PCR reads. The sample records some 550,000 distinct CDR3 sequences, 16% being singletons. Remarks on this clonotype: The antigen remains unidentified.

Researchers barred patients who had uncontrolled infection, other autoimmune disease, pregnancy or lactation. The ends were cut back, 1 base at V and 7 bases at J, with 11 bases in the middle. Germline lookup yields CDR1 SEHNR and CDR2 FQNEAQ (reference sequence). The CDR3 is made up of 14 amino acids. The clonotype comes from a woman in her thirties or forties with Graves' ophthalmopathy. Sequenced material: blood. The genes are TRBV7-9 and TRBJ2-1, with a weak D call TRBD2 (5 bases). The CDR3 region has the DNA TGTGCCAGCAGCTTAGTTCGCGGGTTGAATGAGCAGTTCTTC. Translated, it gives CASSLVRGLNEQFF.